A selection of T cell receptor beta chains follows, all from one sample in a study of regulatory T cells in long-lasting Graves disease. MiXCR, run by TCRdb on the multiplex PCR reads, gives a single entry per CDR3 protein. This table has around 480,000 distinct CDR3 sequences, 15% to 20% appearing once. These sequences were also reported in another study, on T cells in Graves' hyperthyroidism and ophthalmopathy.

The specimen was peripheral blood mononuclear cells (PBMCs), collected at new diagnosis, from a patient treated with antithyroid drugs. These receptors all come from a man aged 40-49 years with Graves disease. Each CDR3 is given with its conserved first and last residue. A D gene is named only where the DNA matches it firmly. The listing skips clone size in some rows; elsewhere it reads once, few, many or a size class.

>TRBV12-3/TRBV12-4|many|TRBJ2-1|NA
TGTGCCAGCACCTCAAAGTCCAGCTTAGGTGCCCTCTCCTACAATGAGCAGTTCTTC
CASTSKSSLGALSYNEQFF
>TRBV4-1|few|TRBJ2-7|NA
TGCGCCAGCAGCCCCCCCGCGGGTTCCACCTACGAGCAGTACTTC
CASSPPAGSTYEQYF
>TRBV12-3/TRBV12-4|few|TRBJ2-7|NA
TGTGCCAGCAGTTTGATGGAATACGAGCAGTACTTC
CASSLMEYEQYF
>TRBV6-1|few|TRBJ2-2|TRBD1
TGTGCCAGCAGTGCAACGACAGGGGGATTTTACACCGGGGAGCTGTTTTTT
CASSATTGGFYTGELFF
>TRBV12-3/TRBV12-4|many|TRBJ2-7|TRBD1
TGTGCCAGCATGGAGTCGGACAGGGGGCTGGGCGAGCAGTACTTC
CASMESDRGLGEQYF
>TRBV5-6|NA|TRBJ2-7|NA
TGTGCCAGCAGCTGGAGGGGTTACGAGCAGTACTTC
CASSWRGYEQYF
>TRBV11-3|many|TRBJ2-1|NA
TGTGCCAGCAGCTTAGGACGGGACTACAATGAGCAGTTCTTC
CASSLGRDYNEQFF
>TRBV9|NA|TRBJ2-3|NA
TGTGCCAGCAGCGTAGAAGGGAGAAACACAGATACGCAGTATTTT
CASSVEGRNTDTQYF
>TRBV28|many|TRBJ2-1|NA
TGTGCCAGCAGTTATCCCCATGGCTCCTACAATGAGCAGTTCTTC
CASSYPHGSYNEQFF
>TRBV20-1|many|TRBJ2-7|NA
TGCAGTGCCCGGGGGCTAGATTTGCACGAGCAGTACTTC
CSARGLDLHEQYF
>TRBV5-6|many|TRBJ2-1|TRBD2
TGTGCCAGCAGCGGGCGACTAGCGGGAGGGCCGGTATCCTACAATGAGCAGTTCTTC
CASSGRLAGGPVSYNEQFF
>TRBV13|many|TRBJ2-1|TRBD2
TGTGCCAGCAGCACACTAGCGGCCCTCGGAGATGAGCAGTTCTTC
CASSTLAALGDEQFF
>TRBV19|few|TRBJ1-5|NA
TGTGCCAGTAGTTCGGGAGAACAAGGCAGCAATCAGCCCCAGCATTTT
CASSSGEQGSNQPQHF
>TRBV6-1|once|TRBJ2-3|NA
TGTGCCAGCAGTACCGCGGGGGATACGCAGTATTTT
CASSTAGDTQYF
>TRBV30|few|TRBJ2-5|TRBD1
TGTGCCTGGAGTAACGACAGGGGTGTATCAAAGACCCAGTACTTC
CAWSNDRGVSKTQYF
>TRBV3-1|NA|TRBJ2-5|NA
TGTGCCAGCAGTTACGGAGGGTCTGGAGAGACCCAGTACTTC
CASSYGGSGETQYF
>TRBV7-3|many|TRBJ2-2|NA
TGTGCCAGCAGTCGCACTACTAACACCGGGGAGCTGTTTTTT
CASSRTTNTGELFF
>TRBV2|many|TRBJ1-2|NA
TGTGCCAGCAGTGAATTTCGGGGAACTAACTATGGCTACACCTTC
CASSEFRGTNYGYTF
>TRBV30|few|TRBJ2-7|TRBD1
TGTGCCTGGAGAAAACAGGGGTCCTACGAGCAGTACTTC
CAWRKQGSYEQYF
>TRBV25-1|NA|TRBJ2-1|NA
TGTGCCAGCAGTGGGAACCAGTTCTCCTACAATGAGCAGTTCTTC
CASSGNQFSYNEQFF
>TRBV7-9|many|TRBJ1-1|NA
TGTGCCAGCAGCCTAACAGTTGGCGGCACTGAAGCTTTCTTT
CASSLTVGGTEAFF
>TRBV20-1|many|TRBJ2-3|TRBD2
TGCAGTGCTACCCTGGCGGGAGTAAGCACAGATACGCAGTATTTT
CSATLAGVSTDTQYF
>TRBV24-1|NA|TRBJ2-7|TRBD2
TGTGCCACCCACTCTCTAGCGGGACGTCACCGTGGGACCTACGAGCAGTACTTC
CATHSLAGRHRGTYEQYF
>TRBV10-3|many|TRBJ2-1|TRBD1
TGTGCCATCACCAGGACAGGAACCAATGAGCAGTTCTTC
CAITRTGTNEQFF
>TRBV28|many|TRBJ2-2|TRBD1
TGTGCCAGCAGAACGGGACAGGGGGCGTTGCCCGGGGAGCTGTTTTTT
CASRTGQGALPGELFF
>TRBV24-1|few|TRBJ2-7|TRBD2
TGTGCCACCAGTGATCCAAGAGCGGGAGGTAGGGCCGAGCAGTACTTC
CATSDPRAGGRAEQYF
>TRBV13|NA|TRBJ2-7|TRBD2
TGTGCCAGCAGCCAAGAAAGCGGGGACTACGAGCAGTACTTC
CASSQESGDYEQYF
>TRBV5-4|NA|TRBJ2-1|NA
TGTGCCAGCAGCTTCTCAGGCTCAAGCTCCTACAATGAGCAGTTCTTC
CASSFSGSSSYNEQFF
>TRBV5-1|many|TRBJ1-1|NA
TGCGCCAGCAGCACACACCAGGGTACCGGCACTGAAGCTTTCTTT
CASSTHQGTGTEAFF
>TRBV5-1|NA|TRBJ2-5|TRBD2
TGCGCCAGCAGCATTACGGGACTAGATAAATTAGAGACCCAGTACTTC
CASSITGLDKLETQYF
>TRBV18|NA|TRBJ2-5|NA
TGTGCCAGCTCACCAAGGAGGGGGGACAAAGGCCAAGAGACCCAGTACTTC
CASSPRRGDKGQETQYF
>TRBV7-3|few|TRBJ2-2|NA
TGTGCCAGCAGCCACTTTGGGCTCACCGGGGAGCTGTTTTTT
CASSHFGLTGELFF
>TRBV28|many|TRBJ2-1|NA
TGTGCCAGCAGATCCGGGGGCGTCGGGAACAATGAGCAGTTCTTC
CASRSGGVGNNEQFF
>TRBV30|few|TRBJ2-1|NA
TGTGCCTGGAGTGGTGGGGCCTACAATGAGCAGTTCTTC
CAWSGGAYNEQFF
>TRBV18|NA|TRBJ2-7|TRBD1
TGTGCCAGCTCACCAGACAGGGCTTGGTACGAGCAGTACTTC
CASSPDRAWYEQYF
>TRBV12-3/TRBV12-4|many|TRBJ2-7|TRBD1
TGTGCCAGCAGGCCGGGACAGGGCCGTCACGAGCAGTACTTC
CASRPGQGRHEQYF
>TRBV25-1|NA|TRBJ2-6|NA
TGTGCCAGCAGTGAATATCAGGGAAGCACTGGGGCCAACGTCCTGACTTTC
CASSEYQGSTGANVLTF
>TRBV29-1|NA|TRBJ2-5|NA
TGCAGCGCCCTGCCGGGTCGCCAAGAGACCCAGTACTTC
CSALPGRQETQYF
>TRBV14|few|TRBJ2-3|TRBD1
TGTGCCAGCAGCCAAGGACAGGGCATTTCAGATACGCAGTATTTT
CASSQGQGISDTQYF
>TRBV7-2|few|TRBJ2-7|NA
TGTGCCAGCAGCTTCCCGACAGCGTACGAGCAGTACTTC
CASSFPTAYEQYF
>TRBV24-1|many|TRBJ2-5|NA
TGTGCCACCAGTGATTTGAGGTGGGGGAATATCCAAGAGACCCAGTACTTC
CATSDLRWGNIQETQYF
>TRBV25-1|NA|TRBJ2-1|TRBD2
TGTGCCAGCAGTGACTTCCCTGGGGAGGGCCCTTGGGAGCAGTTCTTC
CASSDFPGEGPWEQFF